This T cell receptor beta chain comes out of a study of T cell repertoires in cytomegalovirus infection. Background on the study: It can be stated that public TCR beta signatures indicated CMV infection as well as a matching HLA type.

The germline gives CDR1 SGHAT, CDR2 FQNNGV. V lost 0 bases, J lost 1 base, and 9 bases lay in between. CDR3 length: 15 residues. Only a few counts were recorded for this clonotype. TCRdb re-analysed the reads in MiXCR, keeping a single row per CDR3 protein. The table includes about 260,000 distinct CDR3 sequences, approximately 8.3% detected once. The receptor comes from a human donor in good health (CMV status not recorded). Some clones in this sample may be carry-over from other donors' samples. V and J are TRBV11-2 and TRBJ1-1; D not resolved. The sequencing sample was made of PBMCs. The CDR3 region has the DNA TGTGCCAGCAGCTTAGACACACGGACGAACACTGAAGCTTTCTTT. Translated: CASSLDTRTNTEAFF.